This TCR beta chain was captured by sequencing in a study of identical twins. Whole-study results and caveats: The presence of invariant MAIT and iNKT cells could partly confound analyses of zero-insertion sequences. Beta clonotypes that were abundant in cord blood contained fewer insertions, a pattern absent from memory repertoires. Twins shared out-of-frame alpha sequences with excess low generation probability.

TCRdb re-derived calls from the 5' RACE reads in MiXCR, one entry per CDR3 protein. The sample carries about 810,000 distinct CDR3 sequences, around 12% recorded once. This clonotype was recorded a few times. Antigen specificity is unknown. There are 13 residues in the CDR3. The V end was cut by 4 bases, the J end by 5 bases, with 8 bases between. This sample also appeared in a second study, on yellow fever vaccine responses in identical twins.

The source material was PBMCs. V usage is TRBV12-3 or TRBV12-4 and J usage is TRBJ2-2; the D gene is possibly TRBD1 (5 bases). The clonotype was recovered from a woman between 18 and 29 years old in good health. CDR3 nucleotides: TGTGCCAGCAGTTCCTCAGGGACCGGGGAGCTGTTTTTT. Translated: CASSSSGTGELFF.